In this sample, the clone carrying this T cell receptor beta chain turned up many times. Germline V lookup: CDR1 SNHLY, CDR2 FYNNEI. Trimming stripped 6 bases from V and 3 bases from J, with 9 bases between. The CDR3 has 12 residues. The sample's time point: persistent/refractory GD, antithyroid drugs over 5 years with positive TRAb. The TCR library was prepared using RNA isolated from PBMCs. The record originates from a study of regulatory T cells in long-lasting Graves disease. To make TCR beta libraries, researchers used iRepertoire HTBI primers and Arm-PCR of CDR3 regions. Via MiXCR, TCRdb re-called the multiplex PCR reads, giving one row per CDR3 protein. Of a few hundred thousand distinct CDR3 sequences in the sample, around 20% were seen once.

The rearrangement joins TRBV2 to TRBJ2-7; D ambiguous. This sequence was found in a female donor with Graves disease. Sequencing used peripheral blood mononuclear cells (PBMCs), obtained when the disease was refractory, from a patient treated with antithyroid drugs. The CDR3 coding sequence is TGTGCCAGCAGCCTTAATAGCTACGAGCAGTACTTC. Translating it yields CASSLNSYEQYF.